This TCR beta chain was sequenced in a study of T cell responses to AZD1222 COVID-19 vaccine. V was shortened by 7 bases and J by 0 bases, with 8 bases between the two germline ends. The CDR3 has 12 amino acids. Germline V gene data show CDR1 as SGHRS and CDR2 as YFSETQ. Measured with immunoSEQ multiplex PCR; TCRdb has only the in-frame clones, and not every one. The sample lists approximately 160,000 clones, about nine tenths seen once, with 3% to 4% in the top ten. Notes on the study in general: White British ancestry dominated among donors, who included more females, and clonal diversity was possibly underestimated. Just a handful of people given AZD1222 tested seropositive at baseline. Unmutated variant regions reportedly attract nearly half of all spike-specific TCRs.

Comment on this clone: The antigen is unknown.

J is TRBJ2-7 and V is TRBV5-1; tentative D call: TRBD2 (6 bases). This TCR was sampled from an adult in good health. The specimen was peripheral blood, collected on day 0 of MenACWY control vaccination. CDR3 protein: CASWDSSYEQYF. CDR3 in DNA: TGCGCCAGCTGGGACTCCTCCTACGAGCAGTACTTC. The variable domain in full, with the rest retrieved from reference TRBV5-1 and TRBJ2-7, is KAGVTQTPRYLIKTRGQQVTLSCSPISGHRSVSWYQQTPGQGLQFLFEYFSETQRNKGNFPGRFSGRQFSNSRSEMNVSTLELGDSALYLCASWDSSYEQYFGPGTRLTVT.